This T cell receptor beta chain was profiled in a study of blood T cell repertoires in COVID-19. At the level of the study: There were acute and convalescent COVID-19 samples, and they came from the United States, Italy and Spain. T cells, B-cell-depleted T cells, or PBMCs provided the cDNA or gDNA that served as material.

The CDR3 loop spans 16 amino acids. Germline assignment: CDR1 MDHEN and CDR2 SYDVKM. The V and J ends lost 4 bases and 0 bases, in that order; junction bases with no gene match: 7. Original methodology: Reference gene primer amplification gave nucleated cell count estimates. Sequencing used immunoSEQ multiplex PCR; TCRdb keeps in-frame clones, though not all of them. V and J calls and clone size are as listed in that table; D and trimming were resolved from the DNA. The sample records around 20,000 clones, approximately 85% being singletons. Sequencing was done on a sample of peripheral blood. The clonotype comes from a human donor with active COVID-19. The donor label of this sample is uncertain. The chain recombines TRBV28 with TRBJ2-7; 9 bases are a match to TRBD2. The CDR3 region has the DNA TGTGCCAGCAGTTCAGCGGGAGGCTATACCTCCTACGAGCAGTACTTC. This sequence encodes CASSSAGGYTSYEQYF.